These T cell receptor beta chains were read from a single sample in a study of regulatory T cells in long-lasting Graves disease. MiXCR was run by TCRdb on the multiplex PCR reads, yielding one entry per CDR3 protein. The data contain 560,000 or so distinct CDR3 sequences, roughly 15% of them singletons. This sample also belongs to another study, concerning T cells in Graves' hyperthyroidism and ophthalmopathy.

This material consisted of peripheral blood mononuclear cells (PBMCs), taken at new diagnosis, from a patient treated with antithyroid drugs. The source of these receptors is a man aged 18 to 30 with Graves disease. Each CDR3 is given without its conserved first and last residue.

V gene: TRBV6-1; J gene: TRBJ2-7; CDR3 protein: ARIVNLNDEQY
V gene: TRBV11-2; J gene: TRBJ1-4; CDR3 protein: ASSLTATNEKLF
V gene: TRBV28; J gene: TRBJ2-7; CDR3 protein: ASSLDGSGPLYEQY
V gene: TRBV10-3; J gene: TRBJ2-5; CDR3 protein: AISGDNQETQY
V gene: TRBV9; J gene: TRBJ1-1; CDR3 protein: ASSGGPRATEAF
V gene: TRBV30; J gene: TRBJ2-7; CDR3 protein: AWSVLAPYEQY
V gene: TRBV5-1; J gene: TRBJ2-1; CDR3 protein: ASSLQGALGPQF
V gene: TRBV9; J gene: TRBJ2-7; CDR3 protein: ASIKGAWQATYEQY
V gene: TRBV11-3; J gene: TRBJ2-5; CDR3 protein: ASSSRGGGTQY
V gene: TRBV20-1; J gene: TRBJ1-4; CDR3 protein: SARRLNEKLF
V gene: TRBV4-1; J gene: TRBJ1-1; CDR3 protein: ASSQGQLTEAF
V gene: TRBV3-1; J gene: TRBJ1-4; CDR3 protein: ASSQDRTGGRKLF
V gene: TRBV7-8; J gene: TRBJ2-1; CDR3 protein: ASSPQINEQF
V gene: TRBV5-1; J gene: TRBJ2-7; CDR3 protein: ASSFSGRAALYEQY
V gene: TRBV5-1; J gene: TRBJ1-2; CDR3 protein: ASSQAYRGSDYGYT
V gene: TRBV29-1; J gene: TRBJ1-4; CDR3 protein: SGGSGREKLF
V gene: TRBV2; J gene: TRBJ2-7; CDR3 protein: ASTRTSGSFYEQY
V gene: TRBV7-9; J gene: TRBJ1-6; CDR3 protein: ASSSLRVGNSPLH
V gene: TRBV12-3/TRBV12-4; J gene: TRBJ2-3; CDR3 protein: ASSQGVLGESTDTQY
V gene: TRBV27; J gene: TRBJ1-1; CDR3 protein: ASSFQGGMNTEAF
V gene: TRBV20-1; J gene: TRBJ2-7; CDR3 protein: SARDKGAGEQY
V gene: TRBV5-4; J gene: TRBJ1-2; CDR3 protein: ASSLGQRGYGYT
V gene: TRBV4-2; J gene: TRBJ2-7; CDR3 protein: ASSQDPTGGPMSYEQY
V gene: TRBV5-1; J gene: TRBJ2-1; CDR3 protein: ASKDPGRGGQF
V gene: TRBV20-1; J gene: TRBJ2-3; CDR3 protein: SASRDRDSDTQY
V gene: TRBV15; J gene: TRBJ2-7; CDR3 protein: ATSKRTIAYEQY
V gene: TRBV27; J gene: TRBJ1-1; CDR3 protein: ASSPNRGATEAF
V gene: TRBV5-1; J gene: TRBJ1-2; CDR3 protein: ASSLLDSNYGYT
V gene: TRBV12-3/TRBV12-4; J gene: TRBJ2-5; CDR3 protein: ASKNTGTPLVY
V gene: TRBV30; J gene: TRBJ1-5; CDR3 protein: AWTNTGQGNQPQH
V gene: TRBV28; J gene: TRBJ2-3; CDR3 protein: ASSLSRVGFTDTQY
V gene: TRBV27; J gene: TRBJ2-7; CDR3 protein: ASSPASGTYSYEQY
V gene: TRBV10-3; J gene: TRBJ2-1; CDR3 protein: AISASGRANEQF
V gene: TRBV27; J gene: TRBJ2-1; CDR3 protein: ASSLSRAAYNEQF
V gene: TRBV2; J gene: TRBJ1-5; CDR3 protein: ASSDGGRDQPQH
V gene: TRBV3-1; J gene: TRBJ2-3; CDR3 protein: ASSQELLAPPHTQY
V gene: TRBV10-3; J gene: TRBJ2-6; CDR3 protein: AISEDGDPGANVLT
V gene: TRBV6-1; J gene: TRBJ1-4; CDR3 protein: ASSIGGTNEKLF
V gene: TRBV9; J gene: TRBJ1-1; CDR3 protein: ASSVLDRTFQAEAF
V gene: TRBV27; J gene: TRBJ2-1; CDR3 protein: ASSLRGRALSEQF
V gene: TRBV4-2; J gene: TRBJ2-1; CDR3 protein: ASCDDLTREQF
V gene: TRBV27; J gene: TRBJ1-2; CDR3 protein: ASGMGYGYT
V gene: TRBV30; J gene: TRBJ2-1; CDR3 protein: ARRAGGPGEQF